This T cell receptor (beta chain) was identified during a study of CD8+ T cells in alopecia areata. CD4+ and CD8+ T cells were sorted from PBMCs stained for CD3, CD4 and CD8. TCR sequencing used cDNA made by reverse transcription of extracted RNA. Produced via immunoSEQ multiplex PCR; TCRdb's table is partial and in-frame only. The sample gives approximately 140,000 clones, around 47% of which show up once; 6% to 7% is in the top ten. Study results and limitations: Higher clonality was seen in lesional scalp than in normal scalp, especially in alopecia totalis/universalis.

Points on this clone: Its antigen remains unknown.

The sequencing input was CD4+ T cells sorted from blood. The sequence was collected from a human donor with alopecia areata.

This chain's CDR3 is CASSLGGSMAGELFF. The CDR3 DNA follows: TGCGCCAGCAGCTTGGGCGGGAGCATGGCCGGGGAGCTGTTTTTT. The chain combines TRBV5-1 with TRBJ2-2; 7 bases line up with TRBD2. Germline V CDR1 and CDR2: SGHRS, YFSETQ. The CDR3 is 15 amino acids. The V gene end was trimmed by 0 bases and the J gene end by 6 bases; junction bases not matched to a gene: 5.